The T cell receptor (beta chain) described here comes from a study of blood T cell repertoires in COVID-19. Libraries were prepared by immunoSEQ multiplex PCR; TCRdb keeps only in-frame clonotypes and omits some of them. Of 500,000 to 600,000 clones in the sample, about 88% were seen once. This CDR3 is built from 16 residues. V was clipped by 2 bases and J by 5 bases; unmatched bases: 8. Germline values: CDR1 SGHNT, CDR2 YENEEA. The receptor was isolated from a woman between 50 and 59 years old with COVID-19, enrolled during active disease. The chain links TRBV11-3 to TRBJ2-1; 8 bases match TRBD2. Material for sequencing was peripheral blood. The CDR3 region is CASSLIGGGGDNEQFF. The CDR3 DNA sequence: TGTGCCAGCAGCTTAATCGGGGGGGGCGGAGACAATGAGCAGTTCTTC.